Listed below are T cell receptor beta chains from one sample, sequenced in a study of blood T cell repertoires in COVID-19. Clones were sequenced by immunoSEQ multiplex PCR, and TCRdb holds only the in-frame ones, with some missing. The sample lists 300,000 to 400,000 clones, more than 90% seen once, with about 4% in the top ten. Material for sequencing was PBMCs or T cells enriched from blood (not recorded which). The receptors were gathered from a woman aged 25 to 39 who had been exposed to COVID-19. CDR3s include the opening cysteine and the closing phenylalanine or tryptophan. D genes are given only for firm matches. Not all rows give a size; the values are once, few, many and, for expanded clones, a class.

TRBJ1-6 TRBV27 - TRBD1 CASSLVTGLSPLHF TGTGCCAGCAGTTTAGTGACAGGGTTGTCACCCCTCCACTTT
TRBJ2-7 TRBV5-1 - - CASSLDRASYEQYF TGCGCCAGCAGCTTAGACAGAGCCTCCTACGAGCAGTACTTC
TRBJ1-2 TRBV3-1/TRBV3-2 few TRBD1 CASSPTGNYGYTF TGTGCCAGCAGCCCGACAGGGAACTATGGCTACACCTTC
TRBJ1-6 TRBV5-5 - - CASSLGFGHSPLHF TGTGCCAGCAGCTTGGGGTTCGGACACTCACCCCTCCACTTT
TRBJ1-2 TRBV5-4 - TRBD1 CASSRGQERNIYGYTF TGTGCCAGCAGTCGAGGACAGGAGCGGAACATCTATGGCTACACCTTC
TRBJ2-7 TRBV18 - TRBD1 CASSPRTGSYEQYF TGTGCCAGCTCACCACGGACAGGAAGCTACGAGCAGTACTTC
TRBJ1-1 TRBV12-5 - - CASGLVPGARTEAFF TGTGCTAGTGGTTTGGTACCAGGGGCCCGCACTGAAGCTTTCTTT
TRBJ1-1 TRBV3-1/TRBV3-2 - - CASSQLGGGRNTEAFF TGTGCCAGCAGCCAATTAGGGGGGGGCCGGAACACTGAAGCTTTCTTT
TRBJ2-7 TRBV5-1 - TRBD1 CASSIRTGIGYEQYF TGCGCCAGCAGCATTCGGACAGGGATAGGATACGAGCAGTACTTC
TRBJ1-1 TRBV27 - TRBD1 CASSMDRGWVATEAFF TGTGCCAGCAGTATGGACAGGGGTTGGGTGGCCACTGAAGCTTTCTTT
TRBJ2-3 TRBV7-9 - TRBD2 CASSPGGVTDTQYF TGTGCCAGCAGTCCCGGGGGGGTCACAGATACGCAGTATTTT
TRBJ1-1 TRBV9 - - CASSVVQGNTEAFF TGTGCCAGCAGCGTAGTACAGGGGAACACTGAAGCTTTCTTT
TRBJ1-1 TRBV3-1/TRBV3-2 - - CASSQFVGDGTEAFF TGTGCCAGCAGCCAATTTGTAGGGGATGGCACTGAAGCTTTCTTT
TRBJ1-1 TRBV29-1 - - CSVVWGASNTEAFF TGCAGCGTTGTATGGGGCGCCTCGAACACTGAAGCTTTCTTT
TRBJ2-7 TRBV6-5 - TRBD1 CAARPGQGPYEQYF TGTGCCGCCCGACCGGGACAGGGCCCCTACGAGCAGTACTTC
TRBJ2-7 TRBV13 - - CASSWRGTSYEQYF TGTGCCAGCAGTTGGAGGGGTACCTCCTACGAGCAGTACTTC
TRBJ2-1 TRBV27 - TRBD2 CASSPDLAGGRSGEQFF TGTGCCAGCAGTCCCGACCTAGCGGGGGGGCGTAGTGGTGAGCAGTTCTTC
TRBJ1-2 TRBV6-5 - - CASSGIGYGYTF TGTGCCAGTTCAGGGATCGGCTATGGCTACACCTTC
TRBJ1-1 TRBV7-9 - TRBD1 CASSPPRTGGTEAFF TGTGCCAGCAGCCCTCCTCGGACAGGAGGGACTGAAGCTTTCTTT
TRBJ1-2 TRBV5-1 - TRBD1 CASMGLKGQAHYGYTF TGCGCCAGCATGGGCCTCAAGGGACAGGCGCACTATGGCTACACCTTC
TRBJ2-3 TRBV19 - TRBD1 CASSIRTGNGPDTQYF TGTGCCAGTAGTATCCGGACAGGGAATGGGCCAGATACGCAGTATTTT
TRBJ2-7 TRBV11-1 - TRBD2 CASSIGLAGNSYEQYF TGTGCCAGCAGCATTGGACTAGCGGGTAACTCCTACGAGCAGTACTTC